This T cell receptor beta chain was sequenced during a study of blood T cell repertoires in COVID-19. The CDR3 spans 14 residues. V shed 5 bases and J 9 bases; nucleotides not matched to a gene: 8. CDR1 and CDR2 from the germline V gene are MNHNY and SVGAGI (reference sequence). This clone has a single count. Data came from immunoSEQ multiplex PCR; TCRdb stores just in-frame clones and leaves some out. The sample carries over 70,000 clones, 78% recorded once. The sequencing sample was made of peripheral blood. This clonotype was obtained from a man between 65 and 85 years old with COVID-19, enrolled during active disease. This rearrangement joins TRBV6-6 to TRBJ1-5; 9 nucleotides match TRBD1. The CDR3 bases are TGTGCCAGCAGTACAACAGGGGGCGGGTTGCCCCAGCATTTT. Protein sequence: CASSTTGGGLPQHF.